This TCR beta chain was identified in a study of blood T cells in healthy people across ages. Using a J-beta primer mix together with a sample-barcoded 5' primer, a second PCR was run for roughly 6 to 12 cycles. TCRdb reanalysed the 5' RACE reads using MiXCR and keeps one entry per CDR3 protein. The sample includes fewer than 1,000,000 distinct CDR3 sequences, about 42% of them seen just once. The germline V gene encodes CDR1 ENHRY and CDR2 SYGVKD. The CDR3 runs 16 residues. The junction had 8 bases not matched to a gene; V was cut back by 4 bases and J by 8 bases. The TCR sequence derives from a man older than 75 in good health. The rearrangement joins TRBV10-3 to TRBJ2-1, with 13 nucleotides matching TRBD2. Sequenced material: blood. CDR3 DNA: TGTGCCATCAGTGGTCTGGGACTAGCGGGAAACCATGAGCAGTTCTTC. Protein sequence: CAISGLGLAGNHEQFF.